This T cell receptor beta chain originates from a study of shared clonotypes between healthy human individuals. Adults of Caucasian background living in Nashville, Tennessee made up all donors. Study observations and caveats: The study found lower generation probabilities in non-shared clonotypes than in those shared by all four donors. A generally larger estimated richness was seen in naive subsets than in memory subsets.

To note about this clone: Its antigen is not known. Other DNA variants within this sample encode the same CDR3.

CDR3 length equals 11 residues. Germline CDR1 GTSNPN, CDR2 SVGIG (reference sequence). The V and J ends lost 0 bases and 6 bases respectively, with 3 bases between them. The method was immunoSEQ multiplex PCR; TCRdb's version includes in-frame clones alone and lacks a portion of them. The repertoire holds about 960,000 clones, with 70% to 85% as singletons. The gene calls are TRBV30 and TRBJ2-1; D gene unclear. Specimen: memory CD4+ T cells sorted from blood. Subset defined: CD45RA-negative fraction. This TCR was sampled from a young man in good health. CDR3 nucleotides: TGTGCCTGGAGTGTAACCAATGAGCAGTTCTTC. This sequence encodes CAWSVTNEQFF.